A single sample is the source of the 27 T cell receptor beta chains below, sequenced in a study of blood T cell repertoires in COVID-19. Profiled with immunoSEQ multiplex PCR; TCRdb holds only in-frame clones, not every one. The sample has 30,000 or so clones, 84% seen once; the top ten hold roughly 10%. The sequencing sample was made of peripheral blood. Every receptor here comes from a man older than 75 with active COVID-19.

This clone was observed once. This chain joins TRBV23-1 and TRBJ2-1, with 9 bases matching TRBD1. TRBV23-1 is assigned to the ORF class and has an uncertain function. CDR3 size: 16 residues. V lost 6 bases to trimming and J lost 4 bases; unmatched junction nucleotides: 10. The chain's CDR3 is CASSPPRDRAYNEQFF. CDR3 sequence (DNA): TGCGCCAGCAGCCCCCCTCGGGACAGGGCATACAATGAGCAGTTCTTC.

The chain links TRBV6-1 to TRBJ1-6; 9 bases match TRBD1. Germline V lookup: CDR1 MNHNS, CDR2 SASEGT. The J segment lost 6 bases and the V segment lost 0 bases, leaving 6 bases of the junction unmatched. The CDR3 is made up of 17 amino acids. CDR3 region: CASSEAVGQGSNSPLHF. The DNA of the CDR3 is TGTGCCAGCAGTGAAGCGGTCGGACAGGGGTCTAATTCACCCCTCCACTTT.

The chain joins TRBV18 to TRBJ1-3; D is undetermined. V lost 3 bases, J lost 0 bases, and 12 bases lay in between. This CDR3 has 16 amino acids. Germline V gene data show CDR1 as KGHSH and CDR2 as LQKENI. CDR3 coding DNA: TGTGCCAGCTCACCGCCTCGGCAGGTCTCTGGAAACACCATATATTTT. It encodes CASSPPRQVSGNTIYF.

The chain is built from TRBV14 and TRBJ1-2; possibly TRBD1 for D (6 bases). Germline V gene data show CDR1 as SGHDN and CDR2 as FVKESK. The CDR3 is 16 residues long. Trimming removed 1 base at V and 4 bases at J, with 16 bases between. For the CDR3, the DNA is TGTGCCAGCAGCCAAGTCGGGTCGGGGGGCGGCTATGGCTACACCTTC. The encoded protein is CASSQVGSGGGYGYTF.

This sequence joins TRBV19 and TRBJ2-2, with D possibly TRBD1 on 6 matching bases. V was clipped by 6 bases and J by 7 bases, with 9 bases between them. Germline CDR1 reads LNHDA; CDR2 reads SQIVND (reference sequence). This CDR3 has 12 amino acids. CDR3 DNA: TGTGCCAGTAGCAACAGGGTCGGGGAGCTGTTTTTT. This codes for CASSNRVGELFF.

V is TRBV6-5 and J is TRBJ1-3; D possibly corresponds to TRBD1 (6 bases). Germline V CDR1 and CDR2: MNHEY, SVGAGI. The V gene lost 7 bases and the J gene lost 2 bases, with 9 bases spanning the gap. The CDR3 sequence is 13 residues long. This chain's CDR3 is CASNSGAGNTIYF. CDR3 coding DNA: TGTGCCAGCAATTCAGGGGCTGGAAACACCATATATTTT.

This sequence joins TRBV6-5 and TRBJ1-1, with a tentative D call TRBD1 (6 bases). Per the germline V gene, CDR1 is MNHEY and CDR2 is SVGAGI. The ends were cut back, 8 bases at V and 2 bases at J, with 12 bases in the middle. This CDR3 region has 13 residues. The chain's CDR3 is CASWRQANTEAFF. The CDR3 DNA sequence: TGTGCCAGCTGGAGACAGGCAAACACTGAAGCTTTCTTT.

V and J are TRBV29-1 and TRBJ2-5; TRBD1 matches at 11 bases. V trimming: 1 base; J trimming: 7 bases; junction bases outside the gene matches: 2. Germline V lookup: CDR1 SQVTM, CDR2 ANQGSEA. The CDR3 spans 13 residues. The CDR3 nucleotides read TGCAGCGTTGAAGTGGGACAGGGGGGGACCCAGTACTTC. Its protein is CSVEVGQGGTQYF.

The J gene is TRBJ1-2, the V gene TRBV3-1 (or the pseudogene TRBV3-2); TRBD1 matches at 8 bases. With V trimmed by 4 bases and J by 4 bases, 2 bases remained unmatched. The CDR3 is made up of 13 amino acids. Germline V CDR1 and CDR2: LGHDT, YNNKEL (reference sequence). CDR3 coding DNA: TGTGCCAGCAGCCGGGACAGGCTCTATGGCTACACCTTC. Its translation is CASSRDRLYGYTF.

This chain connects TRBV25-1 to TRBJ1-5; a possible D gene is TRBD1 (5 bases). The germline CDR1 and CDR2 sequences are MGHDK and SYGVNS. V lost 6 bases to trimming and J lost 4 bases, with 10 bases between them. CDR3 length: 13 amino acids. The CDR3 loop is CASSQGFNQPQHF. Here the CDR3 DNA reads TGTGCCAGCAGCCAGGGTTTTAATCAGCCCCAGCATTTT.

V gene TRBV29-1 combines with J gene TRBJ1-4; 8 positions agree with TRBD1. Germline V gene lookup returns CDR1 SQVTM and CDR2 ANQGSEA. The CDR3 is 17 residues long. Losses at the gene ends were 6 bases for V and 0 bases for J; bases not matched to a gene: 12. The CDR3 loop reads CSVEGQVDAATNEKLFF. The DNA for the CDR3 is TGCAGCGTCGAGGGACAGGTCGACGCGGCAACTAATGAAAAACTGTTTTTT.

This chain links TRBV9 with TRBJ2-3; TRBD2 agrees at 7 bases. This CDR3 is built from 15 residues. The J segment lost 2 bases and the V segment lost 3 bases, leaving 6 bases of the junction unmatched. Looked up from germline, CDR1 is SGDLS and CDR2 is YYNGEE. CDR3 loop: CASSAAGVSTDTQYF. The CDR3 DNA follows: TGTGCCAGCAGCGCCGCGGGGGTGTCCACAGATACGCAGTATTTT.

The chain combines TRBV3-1 (or the pseudogene TRBV3-2) with TRBJ1-6, with D possibly being TRBD1 (6 bases). Per the germline V gene, CDR1 is LGHDT and CDR2 is YNNKEL (reference sequence). The CDR3 spans 14 residues. The V end lost 2 bases, the J end lost 7 bases, and 9 bases lay between the germline ends. CDR3 coding DNA: TGTGCCAGCAGCCAATATCAGGGGAATTCACCCCTCCACTTT. Amino acids: CASSQYQGNSPLHF.

On this clone: Since no conserved phenylalanine or tryptophan closes the CDR3, a read error is the likely cause. Because the CDR3's place on the DNA is in doubt, the DNA is left out and the CDR3 is given as listed by TCRdb. This chain connects TRBV21-1 to TRBJ2-3; TRBD2, the table's D call, was not compared with the DNA. TRBV21-1 is a recognized pseudogene. The CDR3 is made up of 9 amino acids, end residues included. The CDR3 protein is CASKGTSGL.

The J gene is TRBJ1-1, the V gene TRBV7-9; possible D gene TRBD1, 5 bases. CDR1 is SEHNR and CDR2 is FQNEAQ in the germline V gene (reference sequence). The CDR3 is 17 residues long. Trimming cost V 1 base and J 2 bases, with 17 bases left between them. For the CDR3, the DNA is TGTGCCAGCAGCTTAGACACTGACAGATACCTTAACACTGAAGCTTTCTTT. Translation: CASSLDTDRYLNTEAFF.

The chain has TRBV15 and TRBJ2-3, with 15 bases lining up with TRBD2. Germline V gene sequence: CDR1 LNHNV, CDR2 YYDKDF (reference sequence). This CDR3 spans 18 amino acids. J lost 3 bases, V lost 4 bases, and 8 bases had no gene match. CDR3 sequence reads: CATSTGTSGGTTTDTQYF. The CDR3 coding sequence is TGTGCCACCAGCACGGGGACTAGCGGGGGGACCACTACAGATACGCAGTATTTT.

The table lists this clone with a count of one. The J gene is TRBJ1-1, the V gene TRBV6-6, with a possible D match to TRBD1 (5 bases). The CDR3 has 15 amino acids. Germline V gene data show CDR1 as MNHNY and CDR2 as SVGAGI (reference sequence). Trimming left V 6 bases short and J 5 bases short, with 19 bases between. This chain's CDR3 is CASSPTPAPGTEAFF. CDR3 DNA sequence: TGTGCCAGCAGCCCCACCCCGGCCCCAGGGACTGAAGCTTTCTTT.

The chain links TRBV2 to TRBJ1-1; 10 positions match TRBD1. Trimming at V came to 8 bases and at J to 8 bases, leaving 2 bases not matched to a gene. The CDR3 runs 11 residues. Per germline, CDR1 SNHLY and CDR2 FYNNEI. The CDR3 protein is CASDRGREAFF. The CDR3 nucleotides read TGTGCCAGCGACAGGGGGCGAGAAGCTTTCTTT.

This chain links TRBV3-1 (or the pseudogene TRBV3-2) with TRBJ2-7; TRBD1 matches 8 bases. Germline CDR1 reads LGHDT; CDR2 reads YNNKEL (reference sequence). The CDR3 is 18 amino acids. V lost 6 bases, J lost 2 bases, and 18 bases stayed unmatched. The CDR3 DNA reads TGTGCCAGCAGTCCAGCCCTACCCGGACAGGGTAGGGCCTACGAGCAGTACTTC. This codes for CASSPALPGQGRAYEQYF.

The rearrangement joins TRBV7-3 to TRBJ1-1, with a possible D match to TRBD1 (6 bases). Between the trimmed V and J ends, which lost 3 bases and 1 base, there was a span of 6 bases. CDR1 and CDR2 (germline): SGHTA, FQGTGA. The CDR3 loop spans 13 amino acids. CDR3 protein: CASSLDRNTEAFF. Here the CDR3 DNA reads TGTGCCAGCAGCTTGGACAGGAACACTGAAGCTTTCTTT.

This chain joins TRBV18 and TRBJ1-1, with 8 bases that match TRBD1. V dropped 0 bases and J dropped 9; count of bases not matched to a gene: 6. The CDR3 runs 14 residues. Germline assignment: CDR1 KGHSH and CDR2 LQKENI. CDR3 amino acids: CASSPPGQEPKAFF. CDR3 nucleotides: TGTGCCAGCTCACCACCGGGACAGGAACCCAAAGCTTTCTTT.

The chain links TRBV30 to TRBJ1-1; D not resolved. Germline CDR1 and CDR2: GTSNPN and SVGIG (reference sequence). Trimming removed 1 base from V and 10 bases from J, with 16 bases in between. This CDR3 has 13 amino acids. This CDR3 is CAWSGTLGRGAFF. The CDR3 DNA sequence: TGTGCCTGGAGTGGGACTTTGGGTCGTGGAGCTTTCTTT.

The J gene is TRBJ1-1, the V gene TRBV10-3; TRBD1 aligns across 9 bases. The CDR3 contains 14 residues. CDR1 is ENHRY and CDR2 is SYGVKD in the germline V gene. J gave up 3 bases and V 10 bases, and 9 bases lay outside the gene matches. CDR3 bases: TGTGCCACCCAACCCGGGACAGGGCACACTGAAGCTTTCTTT. Amino acids: CATQPGTGHTEAFF.

This clone was recorded a few times. The J gene is TRBJ1-5, the V gene TRBV2; 7 bases map to TRBD1. The junction had 7 bases not matched to a gene; V was cut back by 7 bases and J by 1 base. Per germline, CDR1 SNHLY and CDR2 FYNNEI. This CDR3 has 15 amino acids. CDR3 loop: CASNVGQASNQPQHF. For the CDR3, the DNA is TGTGCCAGCAATGTTGGACAGGCGAGCAATCAGCCCCAGCATTTT.

The CDR3 spells CASSLNRGEQYF. CDR3 in DNA: TGTGCCAGCAGTTTAAATCGGGGCGAGCAGTACTTC. The V call is TRBV12-3 or TRBV12-4, the J call TRBJ2-7, with D maybe TRBD2 (5 bases). The CDR3 extends over 12 amino acids. The germline V and J ends were trimmed by 2 bases and 6 bases, with 8 bases remaining between them.

The rearrangement uses TRBV6-6 and TRBJ1-5; TRBD1 might be the D (6 bases). The CDR3 sequence is 17 residues long. With 5 bases removed from V and 0 bases from J, the gap between germline ends came to 17 bases. Germline V gene lookup returns CDR1 MNHNY and CDR2 SVGAGI (reference sequence). The CDR3 loop reads CASSPQGRGNSNQPQHF. CDR3 coding DNA: TGTGCCAGCAGTCCTCAGGGGAGGGGCAATAGCAATCAGCCCCAGCATTTT.

The chain couples TRBV6-5 to TRBJ2-2, with a possible D match to TRBD1 (6 bases). The CDR3 length is 15 residues. Deletions cut 4 bases from V and 4 bases from J, with 13 bases between. Germline CDR1 MNHEY, CDR2 SVGAGI. CDR3: CASSFAGTPTGELFF. DNA for the CDR3: TGTGCCAGCAGTTTCGCCGGGACACCCACCGGGGAGCTGTTTTTT.